This entry lists 12 T cell receptor beta chains sequenced from one sample in a study of blood T cell repertoires in COVID-19. This table comes from immunoSEQ multiplex PCR, and its TCRdb copy is limited to in-frame clones, with some not included. The table shows under 150,000 clones, with under 90% occurring only once. The sequencing sample was made of peripheral blood. The receptors were sampled from a woman older than 75 in a cohort sampled during active or convalescent COVID-19.

V usage is TRBV2 and J usage is TRBJ2-3, with D tentatively TRBD1 (6 bases). V lost 2 bases to trimming and J lost 5 bases, with 14 bases between them. The CDR3 length is 15 residues. Per the germline V gene, CDR1 is SNHLY and CDR2 is FYNNEI. The CDR3 protein is CASSEPDRGGDTQYF. The CDR3 DNA reads as TGTGCCAGCAGTGAACCTGATAGAGGGGGAGATACGCAGTATTTT.

The chain couples TRBV5-5 to TRBJ2-3; no definite D call. Trimming pared 3 bases from V and 5 bases from J, leaving 7 bases between. The CDR3 runs to 12 residues. CDR1 and CDR2 from the germline V gene are SGHKS and YYEKEE (reference sequence). The CDR3 here is CASSSDIDTQYF. The CDR3 region has the DNA TGTGCCAGCAGCTCCGACATAGATACGCAGTATTTT.

The rearrangement links TRBV2 to TRBJ1-5; possible D gene TRBD1, 6 bases. Looked up from germline, CDR1 is SNHLY and CDR2 is FYNNEI. V dropped 5 bases and J dropped 4 bases, with 12 bases sitting between them. The CDR3 loop spans 14 amino acids. The CDR3 region is CASSPQGLNQPQHF. The CDR3 DNA sequence: TGTGCCAGCAGTCCACAGGGCCTAAATCAGCCCCAGCATTTT.

This clone was recorded only once. This chain connects TRBV25-1 to TRBJ2-2; 8 bases match TRBD1. The V gene's germline CDR1 is MGHDK and CDR2 SYGVNS. CDR3 length: 14 amino acids. The junction had 6 bases not matched to a gene; V was cut back by 8 bases and J by 4 bases. The CDR3: CASVGQGGTGELFF. As DNA, the CDR3 is TGTGCCAGCGTCGGACAGGGAGGCACCGGGGAGCTGTTTTTT.

J is TRBJ1-6 and V is TRBV6-5, with D perhaps TRBD1 (6 bases). The V gene's germline CDR1 is MNHEY and CDR2 SVGAGI. CDR3 size: 14 residues. V was pared by 2 bases and J by 7 bases, with 9 bases between. CDR3 bases: TGTGCCAGCAGTTACGATAGGGGGAATTCACCCCTCCACTTT. It codes for CASSYDRGNSPLHF.

The V and J genes are TRBV3-1 (or the pseudogene TRBV3-2) and TRBJ2-7, with D perhaps TRBD1 (6 bases). CDR1 and CDR2 from the germline V gene are LGHDT and YNNKEL (reference sequence). CDR3 length equals 13 residues. V was clipped by 2 bases and J by 5 bases, with 10 bases between them. CDR3 nucleotides: TGTGCCAGCAGCCAAAACAGGGTTAACGAGCAGTACTTC. Protein: CASSQNRVNEQYF.

CDR3 protein: CASSEAWGTLDEQYV. The CDR3, as DNA: TGTGCCAGCAGTGAAGCCTGGGGGACACTTGACGAGCAGTACGTC. The V and J genes are TRBV2 and TRBJ2-7; possible D gene TRBD1, 6 bases. With 0 bases removed from V and 5 bases from J, the gap between germline ends came to 14 bases. This CDR3 comprises 15 residues. The germline gives CDR1 SNHLY, CDR2 FYNNEI.

V is TRBV2 and J is TRBJ1-2, with a possible D match to TRBD1 (6 bases). CDR3 length: 15 amino acids. The germline gives CDR1 SNHLY, CDR2 FYNNEI. Trimming cost V 8 bases and J 4 bases, with 20 bases left between them. The CDR3 is CASLLGGGATYGYTF. DNA of the CDR3: TGTGCCAGCCTCCTAGGCGGGGGGGCCACCTATGGCTACACCTTC.

The V gene is TRBV6-1, the J gene TRBJ1-4; 8 nucleotides line up with TRBD1. The V gene end was trimmed by 2 bases and the J gene end by 3 bases; junction bases not matched to a gene: 2. CDR1 is MNHNS, CDR2 SASEGT, per germline. The length of the CDR3 is 15 residues. CDR3 DNA sequence: TGTGCCAGCAGTGAACAGGGGGCGGCTAATGAAAAACTGTTTTTT. Encoded protein: CASSEQGAANEKLFF.

V usage is TRBV6-2 or TRBV6-3 and J usage is TRBJ1-1; D call uncertain. Trimming removed 5 bases at V and 3 bases at J, with 7 bases between. CDR1 and CDR2 (germline): MNHEY, SVGEGT. This CDR3 has 12 residues. Here the CDR3 DNA reads TGTGCCAGCAGTCAAGACTACACTGAAGCTTTCTTT. Amino acids: CASSQDYTEAFF.

The chain carries TRBV6-6 and TRBJ2-7; 11 bases fit TRBD2. Germline V gene lookup returns CDR1 MNHNY and CDR2 SVGAGI (reference sequence). The junction had 3 bases not matched to a gene; V was cut back by 4 bases and J by 4 bases. The CDR3 consists of 14 residues. The CDR3 reads CASSSSGGRYEQYF. CDR3 coding DNA: TGTGCCAGCAGTTCTAGCGGGGGGCGTTACGAGCAGTACTTC.

The V call is TRBV9, the J call TRBJ2-7, with TRBD1 identical over 7 bases. V lost 0 bases to trimming and J lost 3 bases; unmatched junction nucleotides: 3. CDR1 and CDR2 from the germline V gene are SGDLS and YYNGEE. The CDR3 spans 14 residues. The CDR3 loop reads CASSVGGQSYEQYF. CDR3 bases: TGTGCCAGCAGCGTAGGGGGACAGAGCTACGAGCAGTACTTC.